This TCR beta chain was obtained from a study of blood T cells in healthy people across ages. Findings and limits, study-wide: Because sorting was not performed, PBMCs prevented conclusive naive versus antigen-experienced comparison.

Note on this clonotype: The antigen is not known.

For the second PCR, which ran for roughly 7 to 11 cycles, a sample-barcoded 5' primer and a J-beta primer mix were used. Any given sample supplied a minimum of 3 million CDR3-containing paired-end reads. TCRdb re-derived calls from the 5' RACE reads in MiXCR, one entry per CDR3 protein. The sample lists 870,000 or so distinct CDR3 sequences, around 30% seen once, with 15% to 20% in the top ten. This sequence was found in a woman older than 75 in good health. Sequenced sample: blood.

The CDR3 here is CASSPLYGRSYEQYF. As DNA, the CDR3 is TGTGCCAGCAGCCCCCTTTACGGGAGGTCCTACGAGCAGTACTTC. V gene TRBV6-2 or TRBV6-3 combines with J gene TRBJ2-7; 7 nucleotides align to TRBD2. This CDR3 is 15 amino acids long. The germline CDR1 and CDR2 sequences are MNHEY and SVGEGT. V shed 6 bases, J shed 1 base, and the junction held 9 bases outside the gene matches.